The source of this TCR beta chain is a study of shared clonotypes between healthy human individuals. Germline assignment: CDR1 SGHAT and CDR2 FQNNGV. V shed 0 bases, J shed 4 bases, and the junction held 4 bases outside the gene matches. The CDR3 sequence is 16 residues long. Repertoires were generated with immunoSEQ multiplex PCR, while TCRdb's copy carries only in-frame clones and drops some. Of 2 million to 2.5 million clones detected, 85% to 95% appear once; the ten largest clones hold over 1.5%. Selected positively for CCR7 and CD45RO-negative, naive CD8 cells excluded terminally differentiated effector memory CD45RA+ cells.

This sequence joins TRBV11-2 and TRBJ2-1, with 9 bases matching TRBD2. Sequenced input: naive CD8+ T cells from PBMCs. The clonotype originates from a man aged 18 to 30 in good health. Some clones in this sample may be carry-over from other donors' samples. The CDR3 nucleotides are TGTGCCAGCAGCTTAGAGGCTAGCGGGATATACAATGAGCAGTTCTTC. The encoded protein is CASSLEASGIYNEQFF.